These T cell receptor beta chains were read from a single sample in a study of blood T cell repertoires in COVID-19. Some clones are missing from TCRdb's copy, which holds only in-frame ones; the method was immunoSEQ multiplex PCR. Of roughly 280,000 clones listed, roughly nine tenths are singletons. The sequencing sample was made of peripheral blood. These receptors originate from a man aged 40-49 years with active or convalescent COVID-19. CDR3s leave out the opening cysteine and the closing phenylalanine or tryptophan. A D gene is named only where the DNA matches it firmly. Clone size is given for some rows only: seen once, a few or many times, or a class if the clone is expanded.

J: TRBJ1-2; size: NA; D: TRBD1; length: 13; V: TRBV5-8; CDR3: ASSLAGTGVYGYT
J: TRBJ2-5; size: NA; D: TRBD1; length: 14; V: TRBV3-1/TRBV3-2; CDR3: ASSRRTGIRQETQY
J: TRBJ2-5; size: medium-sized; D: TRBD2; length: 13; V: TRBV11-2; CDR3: ASSPRLAGSETQY
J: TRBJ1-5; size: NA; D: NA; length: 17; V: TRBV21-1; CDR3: ASSKVGPPGTGGHQPQH
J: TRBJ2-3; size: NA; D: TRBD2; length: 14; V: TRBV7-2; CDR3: ASSLVAGGRTDTQY
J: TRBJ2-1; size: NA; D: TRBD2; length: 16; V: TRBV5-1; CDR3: ASSLMGLAEIRYNEQF
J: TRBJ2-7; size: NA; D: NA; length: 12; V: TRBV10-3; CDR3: AISPPSAHYEQY
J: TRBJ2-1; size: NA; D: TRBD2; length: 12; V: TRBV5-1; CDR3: ASSFDGGYNEQF
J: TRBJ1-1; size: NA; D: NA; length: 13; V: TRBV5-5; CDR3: ASSLSTGMNTEAF
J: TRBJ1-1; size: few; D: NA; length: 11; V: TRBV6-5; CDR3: ASSLTLGTEAF
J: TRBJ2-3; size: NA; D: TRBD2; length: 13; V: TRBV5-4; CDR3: ASSLVGGGSDTQY
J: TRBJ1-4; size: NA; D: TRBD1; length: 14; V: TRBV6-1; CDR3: ASSGRTGQMGEKLF
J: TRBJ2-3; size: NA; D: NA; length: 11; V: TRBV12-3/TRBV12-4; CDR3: ASSLYFTDTQY
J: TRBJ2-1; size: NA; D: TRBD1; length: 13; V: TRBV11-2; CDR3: ASSRPGQDYNEQF
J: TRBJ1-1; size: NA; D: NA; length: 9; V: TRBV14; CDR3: ASSQGGGAF
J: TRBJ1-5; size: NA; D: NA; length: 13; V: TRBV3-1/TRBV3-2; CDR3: ASSQGSGANQPQH
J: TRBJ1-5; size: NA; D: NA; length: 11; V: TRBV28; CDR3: AAGTGRNQPQH
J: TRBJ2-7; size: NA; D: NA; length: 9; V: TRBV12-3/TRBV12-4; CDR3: ASRDGYEQY
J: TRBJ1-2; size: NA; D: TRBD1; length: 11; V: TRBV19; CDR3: ASSPRRGLGYT
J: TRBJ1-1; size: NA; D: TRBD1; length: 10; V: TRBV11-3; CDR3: ASSTGTGEAF
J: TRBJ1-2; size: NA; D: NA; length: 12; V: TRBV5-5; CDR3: ASSFGRANYGYT
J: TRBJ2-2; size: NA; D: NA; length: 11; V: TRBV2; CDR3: ASSASPPGELF
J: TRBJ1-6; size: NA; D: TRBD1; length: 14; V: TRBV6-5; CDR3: ASSYSATGSHSPLH
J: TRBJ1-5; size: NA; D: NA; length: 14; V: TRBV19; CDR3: ASSMDSPFSNQPQH
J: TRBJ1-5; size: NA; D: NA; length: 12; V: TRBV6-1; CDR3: ASSEGGGDQPQH
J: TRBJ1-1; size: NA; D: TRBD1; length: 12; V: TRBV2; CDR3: ASNLGQMNTEAF
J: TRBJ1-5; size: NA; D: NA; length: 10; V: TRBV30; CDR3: AWSEGVQPQH
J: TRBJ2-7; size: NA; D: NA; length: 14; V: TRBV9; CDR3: ASSVEALTVIYEQY
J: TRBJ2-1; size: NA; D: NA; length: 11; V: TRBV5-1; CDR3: ASSLAFYNEQF
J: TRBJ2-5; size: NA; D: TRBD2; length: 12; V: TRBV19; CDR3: ASTAGGAIETQY
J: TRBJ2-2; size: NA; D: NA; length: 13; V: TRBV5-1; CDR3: ASRPPGGLEGELF
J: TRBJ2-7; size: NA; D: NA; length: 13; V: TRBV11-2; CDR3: ASSLDRGSGYEQY
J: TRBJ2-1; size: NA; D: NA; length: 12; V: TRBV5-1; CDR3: ASRDQAGGDEQF
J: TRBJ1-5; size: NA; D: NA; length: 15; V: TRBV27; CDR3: ASSLSFGRVPNQPQH
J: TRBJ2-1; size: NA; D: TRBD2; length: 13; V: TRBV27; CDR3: ASSPGTRVGNEQF
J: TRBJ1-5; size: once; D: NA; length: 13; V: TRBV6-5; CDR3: ASETGRRSNQPQH
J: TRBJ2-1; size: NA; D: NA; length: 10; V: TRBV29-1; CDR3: SVEPGLGEQF
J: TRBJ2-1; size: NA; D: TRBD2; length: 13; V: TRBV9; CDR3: ASSVAAGEYNEQF
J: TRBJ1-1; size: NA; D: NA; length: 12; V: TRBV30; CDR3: AWSAGQLNTEAF
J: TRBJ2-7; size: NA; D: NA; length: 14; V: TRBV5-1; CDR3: ASSYPEPARPYEQY
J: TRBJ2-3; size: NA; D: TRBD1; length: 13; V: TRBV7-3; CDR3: ASSVQGSLTDTQY
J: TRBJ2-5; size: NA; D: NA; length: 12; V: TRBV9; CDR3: ASSVFPGAETQY
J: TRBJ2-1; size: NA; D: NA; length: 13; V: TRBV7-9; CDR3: ASSFGGGGYNEQF
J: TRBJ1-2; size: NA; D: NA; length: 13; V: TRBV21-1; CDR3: ASSKVDRGRYGYT
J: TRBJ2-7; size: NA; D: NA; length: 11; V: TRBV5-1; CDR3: ASSAATSYEQY
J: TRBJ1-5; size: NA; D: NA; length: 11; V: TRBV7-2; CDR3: ATRGGSNQPQH
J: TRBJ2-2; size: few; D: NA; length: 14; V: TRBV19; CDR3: ASSIRGHPGTGELF
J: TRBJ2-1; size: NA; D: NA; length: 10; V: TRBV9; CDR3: ASSDERYEQF